Here is one TCR beta chain with its context. Its antigen is undetermined. T-allo10 cells from the graft donor were described as anergic, host-alloantigen-specific, and alloantigen-specific suppressors. TCRdb re-analysed the reads in MiXCR, keeping a single row per CDR3 protein. The table records about 68,000 distinct CDR3 sequences, around 63% of them present only once. The CDR3 sequence is 15 residues long. The ends lost 6 bases at V and 3 bases at J; junction bases unmatched: 6. Germline V CDR1 and CDR2: ENHRY, SYGVKD. The record originates from a study of type 1 regulatory T cells. On the study more broadly: An in vitro protocol generated T-allo10, a Tr1-enriched, alloantigen-specific CD4 T cell product.

Sequences were obtained from cultured T cells, either the whole culture or a sorted T cell fraction (not recorded which). Regarding subset: Tr1-enriched cell product generated in vitro against host alloantigens. This receptor was taken from a human donor in good health. The chain recombines TRBV10-3 with TRBJ2-3; 10 positions agree with TRBD2. CDR3: CAISPTSGPTDTQYF. The DNA for the CDR3 is TGTGCCATCAGCCCGACTAGCGGGCCGACAGATACGCAGTATTTT.